The 32 T cell receptor beta chains below come from one sample, sequenced in a study of PD-1 blockade in classical Hodgkin lymphoma. The protocol was immunoSEQ multiplex PCR, while the TCRdb copy is restricted to in-frame clones and leaves out a portion. The table has about 23,000 clones, roughly two thirds seen once; the top ten hold 15% to 20%. Every patient relapsed after autologous stem cell transplantation, and brentuximab vedotin exposure varied. This specimen consisted of peripheral blood mononuclear cells (PBMCs), obtained at baseline. The receptors were sampled from a human donor with classical Hodgkin lymphoma.

V usage is TRBV23-1 and J usage is TRBJ2-5, with unresolved D. TRBV23-1 is sorted into the ORF group, with uncertain function. V shed 8 bases and J shed 4 bases, with 14 bases lying between them. The CDR3 consists of 13 residues. CDR3 residues: CASPSQHGETQYF. The CDR3 DNA sequence: TGCGCCAGCCCTTCCCAGCACGGAGAGACCCAGTACTTC.

This clone has only a few counts. The V call is TRBV18, the J call TRBJ2-1; possible D gene TRBD2, 5 bases. The V gene lost 3 bases and the J gene lost 0 bases, with 12 bases spanning the gap. Germline CDR1 KGHSH, CDR2 LQKENI. The CDR3 spans 16 residues. The CDR3 DNA sequence: TGTGCCAGCTCACCGGAACGAGGGAGCTCCTACAATGAGCAGTTCTTC. Translation gives CASSPERGSSYNEQFF.

The chain uses TRBV7-9 and TRBJ1-5; D is undetermined. The CDR3 covers 13 residues. The germline V and J ends were trimmed by 1 base and 3 bases, with 4 bases remaining between them. The germline V gene encodes CDR1 SEHNR and CDR2 FQNEAQ (reference sequence). The CDR3 region is CASSLGINQPQHF. CDR3 in DNA: TGTGCCAGCAGCTTAGGGATCAATCAGCCCCAGCATTTT.

This clone turned up a few times. This rearrangement joins TRBV25-1 to TRBJ1-5, with D unclear. The CDR3 extends over 14 amino acids. Trimming removed 5 bases at V and 3 bases at J, with 11 bases between. CDR1 and CDR2 from the germline V gene are MGHDK and SYGVNS. CDR3 DNA: TGTGCCAGCAGTCCTCGGGGATTCAATCAGCCCCAGCATTTT. Its translation is CASSPRGFNQPQHF.

The chain joins TRBV5-1 to TRBJ2-5; D remains ambiguous. Germline values: CDR1 SGHRS, CDR2 YFSETQ. This CDR3 region has 13 residues. The V and J ends lost 0 bases and 6 bases respectively, with 9 bases between them. The CDR3 region is CASSLEGPQTQYF. CDR3 nucleotides: TGCGCCAGCAGCTTGGAAGGGCCGCAGACCCAGTACTTC.

V usage is TRBV7-2 and J usage is TRBJ2-6; possibly TRBD1 or TRBD2 for D (5 bases each). Trimming took 2 bases from V and 0 from J, leaving 8 bases between them. CDR1 is SGHTA, CDR2 FQGNSA, per germline. This CDR3 is 16 amino acids long. DNA of the CDR3: TGTGCCAGCAGCTTAAGAGGGGCCTCTGGGGCCAACGTCCTGACTTTC. Its translation: CASSLRGASGANVLTF.

The CDR3 loop reads CASSQRLTSGTNQETQYF. In DNA, the CDR3 is TGTGCCAGCTCCCAACGACTCACTAGCGGGACAAACCAAGAGACCCAGTACTTC. The rearrangement links TRBV18 to TRBJ2-5, with TRBD2 identical over 10 bases. CDR1 KGHSH and CDR2 LQKENI come from the germline V gene. The CDR3 length is 18 residues. The V and J ends lost 6 bases and 0 bases, in that order; junction bases with no gene match: 13.

This chain links TRBV10-3 with TRBJ2-2; possible D gene TRBD1, 6 bases. The CDR3 totals 15 residues. CDR1 is ENHRY, CDR2 SYGVKD, per germline. Trimming shortened V by 5 bases and J by 0 bases, and 10 bases separated the two germline ends. For the CDR3, the DNA is TGTGCCATCAGTTCCGGGACAACGAACACCGGGGAGCTGTTTTTT. Translated, it gives CAISSGTTNTGELFF.

This chain joins TRBV9 and TRBJ2-3, with D possibly being TRBD1 or TRBD2 (5 bases each). Trimming shortened V by 6 bases and J by 3 bases, and 17 bases separated the two germline ends. Germline values: CDR1 SGDLS, CDR2 YYNGEE. The CDR3 has 15 residues. As DNA, the CDR3 is TGTGCCAGCACGATGGGGGTGAGGGGTACAGATACGCAGTATTTT. Translation: CASTMGVRGTDTQYF.

This clone was detected a few times. The chain uses TRBV28 and TRBJ2-5; the match to TRBD2 covers 7 bases. The CDR3 runs 15 residues. After removal of 3 bases from V and 4 bases from J, the junction contained 8 bases not matched to a gene. CDR1 is MDHEN and CDR2 is SYDVKM in the germline V gene. CDR3 bases: TGTGCCAGCAGTTTTCTTGCGGGAGTTCGAGAGACCCAGTACTTC. Its protein product is CASSFLAGVRETQYF. The whole variable domain, remainder taken from reference TRBV28 and TRBJ2-5, is DVKVTQSSRYLVKRTGEKVFLECVQDMDHENMFWYRQDPGLGLRLIYFSYDVKMKEKGDIPEGYSVSREKKERFSLILESASTNQTSMYLCASSFLAGVRETQYFGPGTRLLVL.

The J gene is TRBJ1-6, the V gene TRBV28; perhaps TRBD1 as D (5 bases). Trimming removed 8 bases at V and 5 bases at J, with 16 bases between. CDR1 MDHEN and CDR2 SYDVKM come from the germline V gene. CDR3 length equals 15 residues. Here the CDR3 reads CASLPWGLDNSPLHF. In DNA, the CDR3 is TGTGCCAGCCTCCCCTGGGGCTTGGATAATTCACCCCTCCACTTT. The entire variable domain, with the rest obtained from reference TRBV28 and TRBJ1-6, is as follows: DVKVTQSSRYLVKRTGEKVFLECVQDMDHENMFWYRQDPGLGLRLIYFSYDVKMKEKGDIPEGYSVSREKKERFSLILESASTNQTSMYLCASLPWGLDNSPLHFGNGTRLTVT.

The gene calls are TRBV27 and TRBJ2-1, with D uncertain. Trimming took 4 bases from V and 13 from J, leaving 11 bases between them. Per germline, CDR1 MNHEY and CDR2 SMNVEV (reference sequence). CDR3 length: 11 residues. CDR3 nucleotides: TGTGCCAGCAGTTACGGATGGGAACAGTTCTTC. Translating gives CASSYGWEQFF.

The chain employs TRBV19 and TRBJ1-5; 7 nucleotides line up with TRBD1. Germline V gene data show CDR1 as LNHDA and CDR2 as SQIVND (reference sequence). V shed 5 bases and J 2 bases; nucleotides not matched to a gene: 9. The CDR3 extends over 16 amino acids. This CDR3 is CASSPRRGPGNQPQHF. The CDR3 DNA reads as TGTGCCAGTAGTCCCCGGAGGGGGCCTGGCAATCAGCCCCAGCATTTT.

This clone was counted a single time. The gene calls are TRBV7-9 and TRBJ2-2; D is ambiguous. V was shortened by 5 bases and J by 2 bases, with 15 bases between the two germline ends. The CDR3 covers 16 residues. Germline assignment: CDR1 SEHNR and CDR2 FQNEAQ (reference sequence). The CDR3 is CASSPLSRSNTGELFF. Written as DNA, the CDR3 is TGTGCCAGCAGCCCCCTGTCCAGGAGCAACACCGGGGAGCTGTTTTTT.

The chain uses TRBV10-3 and TRBJ1-1; D uncertain. The CDR3 covers 13 residues. Per the germline V gene, CDR1 is ENHRY and CDR2 is SYGVKD. V lost 4 bases and J lost 1, with 7 bases in between. CDR3 nucleotide sequence: TGTGCCATCAGTGTACGGAGGAACACTGAAGCTTTCTTT. Protein sequence: CAISVRRNTEAFF.

The chain couples TRBV6-1 to TRBJ2-2; D is undetermined. V lost 11 bases to trimming and J lost 4 bases, with 17 bases between them. Per germline, CDR1 MNHNS and CDR2 SASEGT. The CDR3 spans 14 residues. As DNA, the CDR3 is TGTGCCTCTACGCCCCTGGCGCCCACCGGGGAGCTGTTTTTT. It encodes CASTPLAPTGELFF.

V gene TRBV29-1 combines with J gene TRBJ1-2; TRBD1 agrees at 7 bases. This CDR3 contains 11 residues. Germline assignment: CDR1 SQVTM and CDR2 ANQGSEA. V gave up 4 bases and J gave up 8 bases; unmatched junction bases: 4. CDR3 sequence: CSVGQGLGYTF. The DNA of the CDR3 is TGCAGCGTTGGACAGGGTCTCGGCTACACCTTC.

The gene calls are TRBV7-2 and TRBJ2-1; the D gene is possibly TRBD1 (5 bases). This CDR3 is built from 14 residues. The ends were cut back, 1 base at V and 3 bases at J, with 7 bases in the middle. CDR1 and CDR2 (germline): SGHTA, FQGNSA. Written as DNA, the CDR3 is TGTGCCAGCAGCTTAGGGGGCAGCTACAATGAGCAGTTCTTC. It codes for CASSLGGSYNEQFF.

This clone came up a few times. V usage is TRBV10-1 and J usage is TRBJ1-1; tentatively, D is TRBD1 (5 bases). The length of the CDR3 is 17 residues. Germline assignment: CDR1 WNHNN and CDR2 SYGVQD (reference sequence). The germline V and J ends were trimmed by 3 bases and 0 bases, with 17 bases remaining between them. The CDR3 bases are TGCGCCAGCAGTGATCGCGGGGGATCCGCTATGAACACTGAAGCTTTCTTT. Translation: CASSDRGGSAMNTEAFF.

In DNA, the CDR3 is TGCGCCAGCAAGGGGACGGAGACCCAGTACTTC. Its translation: CASKGTETQYF. This chain joins TRBV4-1 and TRBJ2-5, with D perhaps TRBD1 or TRBD2 (5 bases each). Germline V gene sequence: CDR1 MGHRA, CDR2 YSYEKL. The ends were cut back, 7 bases at V and 5 bases at J, with 8 bases in the middle. The CDR3 runs 11 residues.

For the CDR3, the DNA is TGTGCCAGCTCTCCCGCGACTAGCGGGAGTTTCTCCTACGAGCAGTACTTC. It translates to CASSPATSGSFSYEQYF. This sequence joins TRBV18 and TRBJ2-7, with TRBD2 identical over 12 bases. The CDR3 is made up of 17 amino acids. In germline, CDR1 is KGHSH, CDR2 LQKENI. The V gene end was trimmed by 6 bases and the J gene end by 0 bases; junction bases not matched to a gene: 9.

This chain uses TRBV7-6 with TRBJ2-5, with D hard to call. Trimming took off 6 bases at V and 7 bases at J, with 15 bases between the two ends. This CDR3 is built from 13 residues. Germline CDR1 SGHVS, CDR2 FNYEAQ. CDR3 region: CASRADGRGTQYF. The CDR3 DNA follows: TGTGCCAGCAGGGCGGATGGCCGTGGGACCCAGTACTTC.

V and J are TRBV28 and TRBJ2-7; 8 nucleotides match TRBD2. Germline V gene data show CDR1 as MDHEN and CDR2 as SYDVKM. The CDR3 runs to 13 residues. With 6 bases clipped from V and 2 bases from J, the junction kept 3 bases outside the gene matches. Written as DNA, the CDR3 is TGTGCCAGCAGCCGGGGGGGCGCCTACGAGCAGTACGTC. Amino acids: CASSRGGAYEQYV.

A few counts support this clone. The chain links TRBV29-1 to TRBJ2-1; D possibly corresponds to TRBD1 (5 bases). The CDR3 spans 11 residues. Per germline, CDR1 SQVTM and CDR2 ANQGSEA. V was trimmed by 5 bases and J by 7 bases, leaving 9 bases between them. The CDR3 bases are TGCAGCGTTAGGGGCTATAATGAGCAGTTCTTC. It specifies CSVRGYNEQFF.

The V gene is TRBV10-3, the J gene TRBJ2-3; 7 nucleotides agree with TRBD2. CDR1 and CDR2 from the germline V gene are ENHRY and SYGVKD. The CDR3 spans 16 residues. Trimming took 2 bases from V and 1 from J; bases not matched to a gene: 6. CDR3 nucleotide sequence: TGTGCCATCAGTGAGGTTCGCGGGAGCGGCACAGATACGCAGTATTTT. Translating it yields CAISEVRGSGTDTQYF.

The rearrangement links TRBV6-6 to TRBJ1-3, with D possibly matching TRBD1 (5 bases). Trimming shortened V by 0 bases and J by 9 bases, and 15 bases separated the two germline ends. Germline-derived CDR1 and CDR2 are MNHNY and SVGAGI (reference sequence). This CDR3 comprises 15 residues. The CDR3 reads CASSYSSTGRGTIYF. In DNA, the CDR3 is TGTGCCAGCAGTTACTCAAGTACAGGAAGGGGCACCATATATTTT.

Judged by abundance, this clone is medium-sized. V gene TRBV19 combines with J gene TRBJ1-1; possibly TRBD1 for D (6 bases). This CDR3 has 13 amino acids. Deletions cut 6 bases from V and 0 bases from J, with 8 bases between. Germline assignment: CDR1 LNHDA and CDR2 SQIVND (reference sequence). The CDR3 region is CASRQGLNTEAFF. The CDR3 nucleotides read TGTGCCAGTAGACAGGGCTTGAACACTGAAGCTTTCTTT.

The V gene is TRBV30, the J gene TRBJ2-7, with TRBD2 matching 7 bases. The CDR3 runs to 12 residues. With V trimmed by 5 bases and J by 2 bases, 3 bases remained unmatched. Germline lookup yields CDR1 GTSNPN and CDR2 SVGIG (reference sequence). For the CDR3, the DNA is TGTGCCTGGCGTGGGGGGGCCTACGAGCAGTACTTC. Its translation is CAWRGGAYEQYF.

The chain has TRBV11-3 and TRBJ2-3, with 12 bases fitting TRBD2. Germline values: CDR1 SGHNT, CDR2 YENEEA. The CDR3 runs 15 residues. The trim removed 4 bases at V and 1 base at J, leaving 0 bases unmatched. CDR3 in DNA: TGTGCCAGCAGCTCTAGCGGGAGGGGCACAGATACGCAGTATTTT. As protein: CASSSSGRGTDTQYF.

V gene TRBV6-5 combines with J gene TRBJ2-1; D is unclear. Germline V gene sequence: CDR1 MNHEY, CDR2 SVGAGI. V lost 8 bases to trimming and J lost 9 bases, with 20 bases between them. The CDR3 loop spans 14 amino acids. The CDR3 loop reads CASQLNMGNREQFF. In nucleotides, the CDR3 is TGTGCCAGCCAATTAAATATGGGGAACCGTGAGCAGTTCTTC.

This chain joins TRBV6-5 and TRBJ2-1; D is possibly TRBD1 (6 bases). From germline, CDR1 is MNHEY and CDR2 SVGAGI. This CDR3 is built from 16 residues. Trimming shortened V by 3 bases and J by 8 bases, and 20 bases separated the two germline ends. This chain's CDR3 is CASSYRGTPPRDEQFF. The CDR3 bases are TGTGCCAGCAGTTATAGAGGGACACCCCCTCGGGATGAGCAGTTCTTC.

V gene TRBV4-2 combines with J gene TRBJ2-1; TRBD2 matches 9 bases. The CDR3 has 15 amino acids. With V trimmed by 5 bases and J by 5 bases, 7 bases remained unmatched. The germline CDR1 and CDR2 sequences are LGHNA and YNFKEQ. CDR3: CASSLIAGDHNEQFF. In DNA, the CDR3 is TGTGCCAGCAGCTTAATAGCGGGAGATCACAATGAGCAGTTCTTC.